A single sample gave rise to the 27 T cell receptor beta chains below, sequenced in a study of beta chain features in type 1 diabetes. Of the isolated RNA, all was reverse transcribed, and so the sequenced material was expressed TCRB transcripts. Clones were sequenced by immunoSEQ multiplex PCR, and TCRdb holds only the in-frame ones, with some missing. The profile shows hundreds of thousands of clones, around 30% of them singletons. The specimen was naive CD4+ T cells from blood. These receptors came from a man aged 18 to 35 in good health.

CDR3 residues: CASGWSGTANIQYF. DNA for the CDR3: TGTGCTAGTGGTTGGTCCGGAACAGCTAACATTCAGTACTTC. The rearrangement links TRBV12-5 to TRBJ2-4, with D uncertain. The CDR3 covers 14 residues. V lost 4 bases to trimming and J lost 7 bases, with 14 bases between them. Per germline, CDR1 LGHNT and CDR2 FRNRAP.

The genes are TRBV18 and TRBJ2-7; TRBD2 matches at 9 bases. This CDR3 region has 15 residues. The ends lost 2 bases at V and 2 bases at J; junction bases unmatched: 4. CDR1 and CDR2 (germline): KGHSH, LQKENI. DNA for the CDR3: TGTGCCAGCTCACCAGGGGTAGCGGGAGCCTACGAGCAGTACTTC. This gives the protein CASSPGVAGAYEQYF.

This clone appeared a single time. V gene TRBV18 combines with J gene TRBJ2-1; a possible D gene is TRBD2 (5 bases). The V end was cut by 0 bases, the J end by 0 bases, with 12 bases between. The CDR3 is 17 residues long. CDR1 is KGHSH, CDR2 LQKENI, per germline. CDR3 bases: TGTGCCAGCTCACCACCCAATAGCGTTAGCTCCTACAATGAGCAGTTCTTC. It encodes CASSPPNSVSSYNEQFF.

This clone was detected only a few times. This chain links TRBV7-2 with TRBJ1-1, with D unclear. The CDR3 consists of 15 residues. V lost 4 bases and J lost 0, with 12 bases in between. The germline gives CDR1 SGHTA, CDR2 FQGNSA. CDR3: CASSSPLTVNTEAFF. The DNA of the CDR3 is TGTGCCAGCAGCTCTCCCCTGACGGTGAACACTGAAGCTTTCTTT.

The chain couples TRBV5-4 to TRBJ2-7; 10 nucleotides line up with TRBD2. J gave up 2 bases and V 4 bases, and 9 bases lay outside the gene matches. Germline CDR1 and CDR2: SGHNT and YYREEE (reference sequence). CDR3 size: 16 residues. The CDR3 loop reads CASSRLVSGGTYEQYF. In DNA, the CDR3 is TGTGCCAGCAGCAGACTTGTTAGCGGGGGGACCTACGAGCAGTACTTC.

The V and J genes are TRBV29-1 and TRBJ1-1; weak D call: TRBD1 (6 bases). Germline CDR1 reads SQVTM; CDR2 reads ANQGSEA. This CDR3 is 13 amino acids long. V lost 6 bases and J lost 1, with 12 bases in between. CDR3 sequence: CSVSGVPNTEAFF. In nucleotides, the CDR3 is TGCAGCGTATCAGGGGTCCCGAACACTGAAGCTTTCTTT.

This clone was counted between two and nine times. This chain connects TRBV25-1 to TRBJ1-1, with 10 bases aligning to TRBD1. The CDR3 loop spans 15 amino acids. Germline V gives CDR1 MGHDK, CDR2 SYGVNS. V dropped 3 bases and J dropped 4; count of bases not matched to a gene: 5. For the CDR3, the DNA is TGTGCCAGCAGTGACCCCAGGACAGGGGGCACTGAAGCTTTCTTT. Its translation is CASSDPRTGGTEAFF.

The CDR3 sequence: CAQGLMNTEAFF. The CDR3 nucleotides read TGTGCCCAGGGACTGATGAACACTGAAGCTTTCTTT. This chain uses TRBV30 with TRBJ1-1; perhaps TRBD1 as D (5 bases). The germline V gene encodes CDR1 GTSNPN and CDR2 SVGIG (reference sequence). The CDR3 totals 12 residues. Trimming took off 8 bases at V and 0 bases at J, with 10 bases between the two ends.

The chain is built from TRBV6-1 and TRBJ2-1; 8 nucleotides align to TRBD1. V was pared by 4 bases and J by 5 bases, with 7 bases of the junction left unmatched. Germline loops: CDR1 MNHNS, CDR2 SASEGT. The CDR3 sequence is 15 residues long. The CDR3 bases are TGTGCCAGCAGTGCAGGGGGCGCGTTTCACAATGAGCAGTTCTTC. Its translation is CASSAGGAFHNEQFF.

The chain carries TRBV9 and TRBJ2-5; D is uncertain. CDR3 length: 14 amino acids. V was cut by 4 bases and J by 1 base, with 11 bases left in between. CDR1 and CDR2 (germline): SGDLS, YYNGEE. The CDR3 bases are TGTGCCAGCAGCCCCTTCGGCGTCCAAGAGACCCAGTACTTC. It translates to CASSPFGVQETQYF.

The chain has TRBV10-3 and TRBJ1-2, with no clear D. The germline V gene has CDR1 ENHRY and CDR2 SYGVKD. CDR3 length: 15 amino acids. V was shortened by 10 bases and J by 6 bases, with 24 bases between the two germline ends. CDR3: CATGSERALGNGYTF. The CDR3 nucleotides read TGTGCCACCGGGAGCGAGAGGGCTTTAGGGAATGGCTACACCTTC.

This clone occurred a few times. V usage is TRBV10-3 and J usage is TRBJ2-7; 10 bases are a match to TRBD2. Losses at the gene ends were 2 bases for V and 3 bases for J; bases not matched to a gene: 4. The CDR3 consists of 15 residues. Germline V gene sequence: CDR1 ENHRY, CDR2 SYGVKD. The CDR3 DNA is TGTGCCATCAGTGAGCAACTAGCGGGGTACTACGAGCAGTACTTC. Its translation is CAISEQLAGYYEQYF.

This clone was seen a single time. This CDR3 is CASSASGSYNEQFF. DNA for the CDR3: TGTGCCAGCAGCGCATCCGGGTCCTACAATGAGCAGTTCTTC. The V gene is TRBV9, the J gene TRBJ2-1, with unresolved D. The CDR3 contains 14 residues. V gave up 3 bases and J gave up 1 base, with 8 bases separating them. Looked up from germline, CDR1 is SGDLS and CDR2 is YYNGEE.

This clone was recorded a few times. The chain uses TRBV6-6 and TRBJ2-2, with D tentatively TRBD1 (5 bases). Trimming took off 4 bases at V and 8 bases at J, with 14 bases between the two ends. Germline V lookup: CDR1 MNHNY, CDR2 SVGAGI (reference sequence). This CDR3 is built from 14 residues. The CDR3 spells CASSLAGPRGELFF. The CDR3 DNA is TGTGCCAGCAGTTTGGCAGGGCCCAGGGGGGAGCTGTTTTTT.

This chain joins TRBV27 and TRBJ2-1; 12 nucleotides match TRBD2. The germline gives CDR1 MNHEY, CDR2 SMNVEV (reference sequence). This CDR3 contains 15 residues. V trimming: 6 bases; J trimming: 7 bases; junction bases outside the gene matches: 7. The CDR3 DNA sequence: TGTGCCAGCAGACCTCTTGGGACTAGCGGGAATGAGCAGTTCTTC. It codes for CASRPLGTSGNEQFF.

The rearrangement links TRBV29-1 to TRBJ2-1; maybe TRBD1 (5 bases). CDR1 and CDR2 from the germline V gene are SQVTM and ANQGSEA. V lost 4 bases, J lost 3 bases, and 13 bases lay in between. The CDR3 has 14 amino acids. The DNA of the CDR3 is TGCAGCGTTGGGCCCAGGGTCGGCTACAATGAGCAGTTCTTC. Amino acid sequence: CSVGPRVGYNEQFF.

The rearrangement uses TRBV30 and TRBJ1-5; TRBD1 aligns across 7 bases. V lost 5 bases, J lost 2 bases, and 9 bases stayed unmatched. CDR1 and CDR2 (germline): GTSNPN, SVGIG (reference sequence). The CDR3 spans 15 residues. CDR3: CAWENRGTGNQPQHF. The CDR3 DNA sequence: TGTGCCTGGGAAAACAGGGGAACGGGCAATCAGCCCCAGCATTTT.

This chain connects TRBV29-1 to TRBJ1-2; 9 bases align to TRBD1. Germline V gene data show CDR1 as SQVTM and CDR2 as ANQGSEA. This CDR3 is built from 15 residues. J was trimmed by 3 bases and V by 5 bases; bases with no gene match: 10. The CDR3 loop is CSVTQTGGFDYGYTF. The CDR3 coding sequence is TGCAGCGTTACACAGACAGGGGGTTTCGACTATGGCTACACCTTC. The variable domain in full, with the rest retrieved from reference TRBV29-1 and TRBJ1-2, is SAVISQKPSRDICQRGTSLTIQCQVDSQVTMMFWYRQQPGQSLTLIATANQGSEATYESGFVIDKFPISRPNLTFSTLTVSNMSPEDSSIYLCSVTQTGGFDYGYTFGSGTRLTVV.

The chain links TRBV19 to TRBJ2-3; D is uncertain. The V end lost 6 bases, the J end lost 4 bases, and 8 bases lay between the germline ends. The CDR3 extends over 12 amino acids. CDR1 is LNHDA and CDR2 is SQIVND in the germline V gene (reference sequence). CDR3 in amino acids: CASRQNSDTQYF. The CDR3 nucleotides are TGTGCCAGTAGACAAAATTCAGATACGCAGTATTTT.

The chain carries TRBV27 and TRBJ2-2; a weak D match, TRBD2 (5 bases). This CDR3 region has 14 residues. V shed 7 bases and J shed 3 bases, with 12 bases lying between them. Per the germline V gene, CDR1 is MNHEY and CDR2 is SMNVEV (reference sequence). The CDR3 is CASNVRGYTGELFF. The DNA of the CDR3 is TGTGCCAGCAACGTCCGGGGATACACCGGGGAGCTGTTTTTT.

This chain joins TRBV11-2 and TRBJ2-5, with D unresolved. Germline V gene lookup returns CDR1 SGHAT and CDR2 FQNNGV. Trimming took off 10 bases at V and 5 bases at J, with 5 bases between the two ends. The CDR3 is made up of 9 amino acids. CDR3 sequence reads: CAIGETQYF. The CDR3 coding sequence is TGTGCCATCGGGGAGACCCAGTACTTC.

The CDR3 reads CASSAQREPEETQYF. The CDR3 DNA is TGTGCCAGCAGTGCCCAGCGGGAGCCGGAAGAGACCCAGTACTTC. The chain employs TRBV2 and TRBJ2-5, with 8 bases matching TRBD2. Germline CDR1 reads SNHLY; CDR2 reads FYNNEI. J lost 3 bases, V lost 4 bases, and 7 bases had no gene match. The CDR3 length is 15 residues.

This chain connects TRBV7-3 to TRBJ2-5, with D possibly matching TRBD1 (5 bases). The CDR3 spans 13 residues. The V gene's germline CDR1 is SGHTA and CDR2 FQGTGA. The V end lost 5 bases, the J end lost 3 bases, and 10 bases lay between the germline ends. The CDR3 sequence: CASSASREETQYF. The CDR3 coding sequence is TGTGCCAGCAGCGCCTCCAGGGAAGAGACCCAGTACTTC.

This clone was observed once. The chain employs TRBV5-1 and TRBJ2-3; D remains unclear. The V gene's germline CDR1 is SGHRS and CDR2 YFSETQ. V gave up 4 bases and J gave up 4 bases, with 10 bases separating them. The CDR3 has 13 residues. CDR3 coding DNA: TGCGCCAGCAGCGTAACAAACCCAGATACGCAGTATTTT. It codes for CASSVTNPDTQYF.

This chain links TRBV7-9 with TRBJ1-5; D remains ambiguous. Per germline, CDR1 SEHNR and CDR2 FQNEAQ (reference sequence). The CDR3 is 15 amino acids. V gave up 1 base and J gave up 0 bases, with 7 bases separating them. CDR3 bases: TGTGCCAGCAGCTTAGGCAGCCTTAGCAATCAGCCCCAGCATTTT. Protein sequence: CASSLGSLSNQPQHF.

The chain recombines TRBV30 with TRBJ2-7; D assignment may be TRBD1 or TRBD2 (5 bases each). The germline V gene has CDR1 GTSNPN and CDR2 SVGIG (reference sequence). V gave up 0 bases and J gave up 0 bases, with 21 bases separating them. There are 18 residues in the CDR3. The CDR3 sequence is CAWSVLWGTGRGSYEQYF. DNA of the CDR3: TGTGCCTGGAGTGTACTATGGGGGACCGGCCGCGGCTCCTACGAGCAGTACTTC.

The table lists this clone with a few counts. This chain joins TRBV18 and TRBJ1-1; 11 bases fit TRBD1. V dropped 3 bases and J dropped 4; count of bases not matched to a gene: 7. Germline CDR1 and CDR2: KGHSH and LQKENI. The CDR3 loop spans 16 amino acids. CDR3 sequence reads: CASSPTPGTGGTEAFF. In DNA form, the CDR3 reads TGTGCCAGCTCACCCACCCCCGGGACAGGGGGCACTGAAGCTTTCTTT.